This is a list of T cell receptor beta chains from one sample in a study of Graves' ophthalmopathy and Graves' hyperthyroidism. MiXCR, run by TCRdb on the multiplex PCR reads, gives a single entry per CDR3 protein. Seen here are approximately 480,000 distinct CDR3 sequences, about 15% observed once, and the top ten hold 8% to 10%. The sample was blood. The source of these receptors is a woman aged 25 to 45 with Graves' ophthalmopathy. Both conserved end residues are part of each CDR3. A D gene is named only where the DNA matches it firmly. For some rows the clone size is stated as once, few or many, or as a class when expanded; others skip it.

d_call	v_call	clone_size	j_call	cdr3_length	cdr3_aa	cdr3_nt
.	TRBV2	many	TRBJ2-3	14	CASTLSRSTDTQYF	TGTGCCAGCACCCTATCCCGCAGCACAGATACGCAGTATTTT
.	TRBV12-3/TRBV12-4	many	TRBJ2-5	14	CASSFGLGQETQYF	TGTGCCAGCAGTTTCGGGTTGGGCCAAGAGACCCAGTACTTC
.	TRBV14	many	TRBJ2-7	13	CASSRPSGYEQYF	TGTGCCAGCAGCCGCCCATCAGGCTACGAGCAGTACTTC
.	TRBV29-1	many	TRBJ1-1	13	CSVGGRVNTEAFF	TGCAGCGTTGGGGGCAGGGTGAACACTGAAGCTTTCTTT
TRBD1	TRBV2	many	TRBJ1-2	14	CASSDGDRPGGYTF	TGTGCCAGCAGTGATGGGGACAGGCCTGGCGGCTACACCTTC
.	TRBV6-1	many	TRBJ1-1	15	CASGSRHGVGTEAFF	TGTGCCAGCGGCTCCCGGCATGGGGTAGGCACTGAAGCTTTCTTT
TRBD1	TRBV6-2/TRBV6-3	many	TRBJ2-6	18	CASSYRGTGAPRANVLTF	TGTGCCAGCAGTTACCGAGGGACAGGGGCACCCCGAGCCAACGTCCTGACTTTC
.	TRBV4-1	many	TRBJ2-5	15	CASSQDPQVQETQYF	TGCGCCAGCAGCCAAGATCCACAGGTCCAAGAGACCCAGTACTTC
TRBD1	TRBV28	.	TRBJ1-3	14	CASGGQSSGNTIYF	TGTGCCAGCGGGGGACAGAGCTCTGGAAACACCATATATTTT
.	TRBV10-3	few	TRBJ2-3	13	CAITSGSTDTQYF	TGTGCCATTACCAGCGGGAGCACAGATACGCAGTATTTT
.	TRBV6-1	many	TRBJ1-3	17	CASSERWQVLSGNTIYF	TGTGCCAGCAGTGAAAGGTGGCAGGTACTTTCTGGAAACACCATATATTTT
.	TRBV30	many	TRBJ1-5	14	CAWSGVSGNQPQHF	TGTGCCTGGAGTGGGGTTTCGGGCAATCAGCCCCAGCATTTT
TRBD1	TRBV12-3/TRBV12-4	.	TRBJ1-2	14	CASSETGVLEGYTF	TGTGCCAGCAGTGAAACAGGGGTACTGGAGGGCTACACCTTC
.	TRBV11-1	many	TRBJ2-6	16	CASSLVLGAGANVLTF	TGTGCCAGCAGCTTAGTCCTTGGGGCTGGGGCCAACGTCCTGACTTTC
.	TRBV7-9	.	TRBJ2-5	15	CASSLGTGGPETQYF	TGTGCCAGCAGCTTAGGGACTGGGGGGCCGGAGACGCAGTACTTC
.	TRBV12-3/TRBV12-4	many	TRBJ1-5	15	CASRRGQERDQPQHF	TGTGCCAGCAGGCGCGGACAAGAAAGGGATCAGCCCCAGCATTTT
.	TRBV6-5	many	TRBJ2-5	13	CASSRDPGETQYF	TGTGCCAGCAGCCGGGATCCGGGGGAGACCCAGTACTTC
TRBD1	TRBV20-1	.	TRBJ1-1	14	CSAKRTGVNTEAFF	TGCAGTGCTAAAAGGACAGGGGTGAACACTGAAGCTTTCTTT
.	TRBV29-1	.	TRBJ2-7	12	CSVGAGPYEQYF	TGCAGCGTTGGGGCGGGCCCATACGAGCAGTACTTC
TRBD2	TRBV5-1	many	TRBJ2-5	15	CASSLWREFQETQYF	TGCGCCAGCAGCTTGTGGCGGGAGTTCCAAGAGACCCAGTACTTC
.	TRBV4-1	many	TRBJ2-7	16	CASSQGYIRSTYEQYF	TGCGCCAGCAGCCAAGGATATATCCGCTCAACCTACGAGCAGTACTTC
.	TRBV12-3/TRBV12-4	.	TRBJ1-1	14	CASTFAQGNTEAFF	TGTGCCAGCACCTTCGCACAGGGAAACACTGAAGCTTTCTTT
.	TRBV19	few	TRBJ1-2	13	CASSMVTGRGYTF	TGTGCCAGTAGTATGGTAACAGGTAGAGGCTACACCTTC
.	TRBV6-2/TRBV6-3	many	TRBJ2-2	15	CASSYVRSGTGELFF	TGTGCCAGCAGTTACGTGAGGTCCGGTACCGGGGAGCTGTTTTTT
TRBD1	TRBV18	few	TRBJ1-1	14	CASSRQGENTEAFF	TGTGCCAGCTCTCGACAGGGGGAGAACACTGAAGCTTTCTTT
.	TRBV25-1	.	TRBJ2-7	14	CASRGTAGSYEQYF	TGTGCCAGCAGAGGGACAGCGGGGTCCTACGAGCAGTACTTC
TRBD1	TRBV12-3/TRBV12-4	many	TRBJ1-1	14	CASSSGTGGTEAFF	TGTGCCAGCAGTTCCGGGACAGGGGGGACTGAAGCTTTCTTT
.	TRBV6-5	many	TRBJ1-2	13	CASSYADIGGYTF	TGTGCCAGCAGTTACGCTGACATAGGGGGCTACACCTTC
.	TRBV6-1	many	TRBJ1-2	12	CASRAGNYGYTF	TGTGCCAGCAGGGCCGGGAACTATGGCTACACCTTC
.	TRBV4-2	many	TRBJ1-2	16	CASSQDAGGPLYGYTF	TGTGCCAGCAGCCAAGATGCGGGGGGCCCTCTCTATGGCTACACCTTC
.	TRBV29-1	many	TRBJ1-2	16	CSVEDGPQVPRGGYTF	TGCAGCGTTGAAGATGGACCCCAGGTGCCTCGGGGTGGCTACACCTTC
.	TRBV12-3/TRBV12-4	many	TRBJ1-1	14	CASSLAGVNTEAFF	TGTGCCAGCAGCTTAGCGGGGGTGAACACTGAAGCTTTCTTT
.	TRBV2	many	TRBJ2-5	12	CASSSGMETQYF	TGTGCCAGCAGTTCCGGTATGGAGACCCAGTACTTC
.	TRBV12-5	.	TRBJ2-5	13	CASGWGVQETQYF	TGTGCTAGTGGTTGGGGAGTCCAAGAGACCCAGTACTTC
TRBD1	TRBV9	many	TRBJ1-2	15	CASSAWGQDNYGYTF	TGTGCCAGCAGCGCCTGGGGACAGGATAACTATGGCTACACCTTC
.	TRBV11-2	.	TRBJ2-5	12	CASSYMGETQYF	TGTGCCAGCAGCTACATGGGAGAGACCCAGTACTTC
.	TRBV19	many	TRBJ1-1	14	CASSVHLQNTEAFF	TGTGCCAGTAGTGTACATCTACAGAACACTGAAGCTTTCTTT
.	TRBV30	few	TRBJ2-7	13	CAWKAGGVDEQYF	TGTGCCTGGAAGGCAGGGGGGGTAGACGAGCAGTACTTC
TRBD2	TRBV30	few	TRBJ2-5	13	CAWRVAGVETQYF	TGTGCCTGGAGGGTAGCGGGGGTTGAGACCCAGTACTTC
.	TRBV2	.	TRBJ1-2	14	CASSVHFEADGYTF	TGTGCCAGCAGTGTACACTTCGAAGCCGATGGCTACACCTTC
.	TRBV2	many	TRBJ1-2	14	CASSAQGSNYGYTF	TGTGCCAGCAGTGCACAGGGTAGTAACTATGGCTACACCTTC
.	TRBV28	many	TRBJ2-7	9	CATGYEQYF	TGTGCCACCGGCTACGAGCAGTACTTC
TRBD1	TRBV20-1	few	TRBJ2-7	14	CSAAGTGASYEQYF	TGCAGTGCTGCCGGGACAGGGGCCTCCTACGAGCAGTACTTC
TRBD2	TRBV24-1	many	TRBJ2-2	14	CATQGGRTAGELFF	TGTGCCACCCAGGGCGGGAGGACCGCCGGGGAGCTGTTTTTT
TRBD2	TRBV28	many	TRBJ2-2	16	CASSLLAGPIAGELFF	TGTGCCAGCAGTTTGCTAGCGGGTCCGATTGCCGGGGAGCTGTTTTTT
.	TRBV2	many	TRBJ2-2	15	CASSDRTANTGELFF	TGTGCCAGCAGTGATAGGACAGCGAACACCGGGGAGCTGTTTTTT
.	TRBV7-2	.	TRBJ2-7	15	CASSSAGTNVIEQYF	TGTGCCAGCAGCTCAGCCGGGACCAACGTAATTGAGCAGTACTTC
TRBD1	TRBV5-1	many	TRBJ2-7	13	CASSLDDRVQQYF	TGCGCCAGCAGCTTAGACGACAGGGTACAGCAGTACTTC
.	TRBV6-2/TRBV6-3	many	TRBJ2-5	16	CASSVLGATLRETQYF	TGTGCCAGCAGTGTTCTAGGGGCGACCTTACGAGAGACCCAGTACTTC
TRBD2	TRBV6-4	many	TRBJ2-5	19	CAGGIPGLAGGRRRETQYF	TGTGCCGGGGGGATACCGGGACTAGCGGGGGGGAGGCGACGAGAGACCCAGTACTTC
TRBD2	TRBV25-1	many	TRBJ2-5	16	CASSELTSGVWETQYF	TGTGCCAGCAGTGAGCTGACTAGCGGGGTTTGGGAGACCCAGTACTTC
.	TRBV6-2/TRBV6-3	many	TRBJ2-4	15	CASSPTGTAKNIQYF	TGTGCCAGCAGTCCAACCGGGACAGCCAAAAACATTCAGTACTTC
.	TRBV19	many	TRBJ1-5	15	CASSVRRQINQPQHF	TGTGCCAGTAGTGTTAGGAGGCAGATCAATCAGCCCCAGCATTTT
.	TRBV29-1	many	TRBJ2-3	13	CSVVQLRTDTQYF	TGCAGCGTTGTGCAGTTACGCACAGATACGCAGTATTTT
.	TRBV27	many	TRBJ2-2	14	CASSLLGETGELFF	TGTGCCAGCAGTTTACTAGGGGAAACCGGGGAGCTGTTTTTT
.	TRBV24-1	many	TRBJ1-2	13	CATSDIRSYGYTF	TGTGCCACCAGTGACATACGTAGCTATGGCTACACCTTC
.	TRBV20-1	.	TRBJ1-6	13	CSARVSLDSPLHF	TGCAGTGCTAGAGTGTCCCTGGATTCACCCCTCCACTTT
.	TRBV2	many	TRBJ2-2	14	CASSGQGNTGELFF	TGTGCCAGCAGTGGTCAGGGGAACACCGGGGAGCTGTTTTTT